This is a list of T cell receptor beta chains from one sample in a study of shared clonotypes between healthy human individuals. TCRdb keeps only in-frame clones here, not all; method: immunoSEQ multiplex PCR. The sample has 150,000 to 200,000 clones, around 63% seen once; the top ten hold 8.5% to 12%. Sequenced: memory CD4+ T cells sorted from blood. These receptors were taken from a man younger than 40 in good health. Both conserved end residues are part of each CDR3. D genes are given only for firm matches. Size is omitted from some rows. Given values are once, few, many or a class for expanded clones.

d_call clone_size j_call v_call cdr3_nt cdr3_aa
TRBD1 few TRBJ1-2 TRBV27 TGTGCCAGCGGGAGACAGGGAAGCGGCTACACCTTC CASGRQGSGYTF
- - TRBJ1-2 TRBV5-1 TGCGCCAGCAGCGACCCATCAGCAAACTATGGCTACACCTTC CASSDPSANYGYTF
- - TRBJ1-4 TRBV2 TGTGCCAGCAGTGATTTAGTTTCAAGGGACCATGAAAAACTGTTTTTT CASSDLVSRDHEKLFF
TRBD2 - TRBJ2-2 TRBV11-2 TGTGCCAGCAGCCCGACTAGCGGGTCTCCCGGGGAGCTGTTTTTT CASSPTSGSPGELFF
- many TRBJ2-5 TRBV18 TGTGCCAGCTCCGAAGGGGGGACGAAGACCCAGTACTTC CASSEGGTKTQYF
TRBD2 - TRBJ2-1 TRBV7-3 TGTGCCAGCGGCAAACTAGCGGGAGGTGAAAATGAGCAGTTCTTC CASGKLAGGENEQFF
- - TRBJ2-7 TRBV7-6 TGTGCCAGCAGCCCAAGGGGTTATACCGAGCAGTACTTC CASSPRGYTEQYF
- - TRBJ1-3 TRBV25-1 TGTGCCACCCGCCAGCCCGCTGTCTCTGGAAACACCATATATTTT CATRQPAVSGNTIYF
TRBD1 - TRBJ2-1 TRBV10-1 TGCGCCAGCACCCAGACAGGACAGGATGGGCAGTTCTTC CASTQTGQDGQFF
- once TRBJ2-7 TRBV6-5 TGTGCCAGCAGTTCGCCTTACGAGCAGTACTTC CASSSPYEQYF
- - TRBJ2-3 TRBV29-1 TGCAGCGTTGAAGCGGGACAAGGACGAGGGACTAGCACAGATACGCAGTATTTT CSVEAGQGRGTSTDTQYF
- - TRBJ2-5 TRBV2 TGTGCCAGCAGTGACGGAGAGACCCAGTACTTC CASSDGETQYF
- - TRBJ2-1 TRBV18 TGTGCCAGCTCACCTCTGCTTTCGAGCGATGAGCAGTTCTTC CASSPLLSSDEQFF
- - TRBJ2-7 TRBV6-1 TGTGCCAGCAGTGAATTTGGGCGGTCCGGCTACGAGCAGTACTTC CASSEFGRSGYEQYF
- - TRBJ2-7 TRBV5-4 TGTGCCAGCAGCTTGAGGGCAGCCTACGAGCAGTACTTC CASSLRAAYEQYF
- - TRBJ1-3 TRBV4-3 TGCGCCAGCAGCCAATCGATATTGAGCGCCGCTGGAAACACCATATATTTT CASSQSILSAAGNTIYF
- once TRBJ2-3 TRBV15 TGTGCCACCAGCACCGGACAGCTCACAGATACGCAGTATTTT CATSTGQLTDTQYF
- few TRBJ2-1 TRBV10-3 TGTGCCACCTCCGGGAGCTCCTACAATGAGCAGTTCTTC CATSGSSYNEQFF
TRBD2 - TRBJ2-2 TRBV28 TGTGCCAGCAGTTTTTGGGCGAAACTAGCGGGAGGTCTAACCGGGGAGCTGTTTTTT CASSFWAKLAGGLTGELFF
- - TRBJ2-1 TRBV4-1 TGCGCCAGCAGCCAAGGGAGCCGTTTTGGCGACAATGAGCAGTTCTTC CASSQGSRFGDNEQFF
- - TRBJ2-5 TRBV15 TGTGCCACCAGCAGTCAGATAGAGACCCAGTACTTC CATSSQIETQYF
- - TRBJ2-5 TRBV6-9 TGTGCCAGCAGAAAACCGGGACTCCAAGAGACCCAGTACTTC CASRKPGLQETQYF
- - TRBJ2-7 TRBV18 TGTGCCAGCTCACCAAGAGGGCAGGGCTCCTACGAGCAGTACTTC CASSPRGQGSYEQYF
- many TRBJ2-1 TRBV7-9 TGTGCCAGCAGCTTAAGTAACAATGAGCAGTTCTTC CASSLSNNEQFF
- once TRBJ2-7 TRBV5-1 TGCGCCAGCAGCGTATACGTGGACTCCTACGAGCAGTACTTC CASSVYVDSYEQYF
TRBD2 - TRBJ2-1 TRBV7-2 TGTGCCAGCAGTTCACTAGCGGGAGGGCGGAGTGAGCAGTTCTTC CASSSLAGGRSEQFF
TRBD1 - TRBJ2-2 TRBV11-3 TGTGCCAGCAAACCCGGGACAGGGTACACCGGGGAGCTGTTTTTT CASKPGTGYTGELFF
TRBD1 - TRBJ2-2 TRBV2 TGTGCCAGCACCGGGACAGGGGGTGACACCGGGGAGCTGTTTTTT CASTGTGGDTGELFF
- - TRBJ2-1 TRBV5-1 TGCGCCAGCAGCTTGGTTGTGGGGACTCACAATGAGCAGTTCTTC CASSLVVGTHNEQFF
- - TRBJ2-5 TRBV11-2 TGTGCCAGCAGCCCCGAGCGGCAGTCTGAGACCCAGTACTTC CASSPERQSETQYF
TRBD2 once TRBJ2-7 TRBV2 TGTGCCAGCGCCGGGAAGCGGGAAGCCGAGCAGTACTTC CASAGKREAEQYF
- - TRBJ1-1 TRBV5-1 TGCGCCAGCAGCTTGGCCGCCGGGGACACCGAAGCTTTCTTT CASSLAAGDTEAFF
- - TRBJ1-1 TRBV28 TGTGCCAGCAGTTTAGTGAACACTGAAGCTTTCTTT CASSLVNTEAFF
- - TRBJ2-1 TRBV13 TGTGCCAGCAGCTTAAGAAGGGGGTCCTACAATGAGCAGTTCTTC CASSLRRGSYNEQFF
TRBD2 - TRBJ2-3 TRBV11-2 TGTTCAGTGACGGGACTAGCGCAAGATACGCAGTATTTT CSVTGLAQDTQYF
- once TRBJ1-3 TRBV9 TGTGCCAGCAGCCAGCGAGCCTCTGGAAACACCATATATTTT CASSQRASGNTIYF
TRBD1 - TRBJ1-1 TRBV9 TGTGCCAGCAGCGCCGACAGGGGAGACACTGAAGCTTTCTTT CASSADRGDTEAFF
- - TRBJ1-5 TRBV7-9 TGTGCCAGCAGCTTGACGGACAGTCAGTTGCAGCCCCAGCATTTT CASSLTDSQLQPQHF
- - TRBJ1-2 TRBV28 TGTGCCAGCAGTCTTGGGCCAGAGGTGTATGGCTACACCTTC CASSLGPEVYGYTF
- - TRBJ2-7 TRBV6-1 TGTGCCAGCAGTGAACTGGGAATCTACGAGCAGTACTTC CASSELGIYEQYF
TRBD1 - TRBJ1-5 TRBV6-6 TGTGCCGGATCGACAGGGAGTGGCAATCAGCCCCAGCATTTT CAGSTGSGNQPQHF
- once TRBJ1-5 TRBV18 TGTGCCAGCTCACCACCAGGGGCCAGGGTGGGTCAGCCCCAGCATTTT CASSPPGARVGQPQHF
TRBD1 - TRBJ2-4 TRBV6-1 TGTGCCAGCAAACCCGGGACAGGGTTTCAGTACTTC CASKPGTGFQYF
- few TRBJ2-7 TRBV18 TGTGCCAGCTCACCGCAAACAGGGCTTAACGAGCAGTACTTC CASSPQTGLNEQYF